One sample yielded the 3 T cell receptor beta chains listed below, sequenced in a study of control samples from healthy donors and cancer patients (dated by TCRdb to 2018 to 2020). Libraries were made using the immunoSEQ multiplex PCR assay. Imported from immuneACCESS, the table was reduced by TCRdb to in-frame sequences with V and J called. These copies leave out some clones; in studies compared against another copy, an unresolved V gene accounts for under half, and the cause of the remainder is not known. Counted in this sample were over 150,000 clones; 85% to 95% of them appeared once. The ten largest clonotypes hold about 5% of the sample. Material for sequencing was blood. These receptors all stem from a middle-aged man in good health.

The chain uses TRBV4-1 and TRBJ2-1; 7 bases are a match to TRBD1. The CDR3 covers 16 residues. Per germline, CDR1 MGHRA and CDR2 YSYEKL. Trimming cost V 4 bases and J 4 bases; bases outside gene matches: 10. As DNA, the CDR3 is TGCGCCAGCAGCCCCTCGCCGGGACAGCCTTACAATGAGCAGTTCTTC. As protein: CASSPSPGQPYNEQFF.

The table lists this clone with a count of one. The chain combines TRBV24-1 with TRBJ2-3; D gene ambiguous. Trimming took 4 bases from V and 0 from J, leaving 4 bases between them. The CDR3 length is 13 residues. Germline CDR1 reads KGHDR; CDR2 reads SFDVKD. CDR3 amino acids: CATSEQSTDTQYF. As DNA, the CDR3 is TGTGCCACCAGTGAACAGAGCACAGATACGCAGTATTTT.

This clone has only one observation. The chain employs TRBV27 and TRBJ1-3; TRBD1 might be the D (6 bases). Between the trimmed V and J ends, which lost 6 bases and 0 bases, there was a span of 9 bases. This CDR3 spans 14 amino acids. Germline CDR1 and CDR2: MNHEY and SMNVEV (reference sequence). The CDR3 DNA is TGTGCCAGCAGGCGAGGGGGCTCTGGAAACACCATATATTTT. Its protein is CASRRGGSGNTIYF.